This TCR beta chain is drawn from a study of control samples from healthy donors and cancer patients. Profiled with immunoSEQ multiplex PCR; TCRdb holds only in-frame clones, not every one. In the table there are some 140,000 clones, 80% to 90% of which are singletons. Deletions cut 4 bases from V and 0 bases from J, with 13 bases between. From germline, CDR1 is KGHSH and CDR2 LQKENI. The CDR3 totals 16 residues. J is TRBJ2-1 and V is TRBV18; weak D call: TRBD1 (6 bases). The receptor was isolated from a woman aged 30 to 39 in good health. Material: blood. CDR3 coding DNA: TGTGCCAGCTCACAACTACAGGGAAGCTCCTACAATGAGCAGTTCTTC. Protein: CASSQLQGSSYNEQFF.